This entry features one T cell receptor beta chain sequence. What it binds is unknown. The data belong to a study of CD8+CD57+ T cells in acquired aplastic anemia. Study-level background: Recorded DNA amounts for sorted CD4+ and CD8+ cells had an average of around 3.5 ug. Study outcomes and limitations: Between the patient and control groups, CD8+ Simpson's diversity did not differ significantly. Both patients and controls carried the same twenty-nine CD8+ CDR3 sequences.

An expansion of CD8+CD57+ cells by flow cytometry had been shown in patients chosen for sequencing. Genomic DNA templated the TCR beta VDJ and CDR3 profiling. TCRdb used MiXCR to reprocess the reads, holding one entry per CDR3 protein. The data show roughly 220,000 distinct CDR3 sequences, approximately 65% seen once. The sequenced material came from sorted CD4+, CD8+, or CD8+CD57+ T cells (not recorded which) from PBMCs. This clonotype was obtained from a human donor with aplastic anemia.

The CDR3 DNA reads TGTGCCAGCAGCTTACGTGGGACGGCAGATACGCAGTATTTT. This sequence encodes CASSLRGTADTQYF. This rearrangement joins TRBV7-6 to TRBJ2-3; possibly TRBD1 or TRBD2 for D (5 bases each). CDR1 is SGHVS, CDR2 FNYEAQ, per germline. The ends were cut back, 2 bases at V and 4 bases at J, with 10 bases in the middle. The CDR3 is 14 residues long. The full variable domain, its missing parts supplied by reference TRBV7-6 and TRBJ2-3, is GAGVSQSPRYKVTKRGQDVALRCDPISGHVSLYWYRQALGQGPEFLTYFNYEAQQDKSGLPNDRFSAERPEGSISTLTIQRTEQRDSAMYRCASSLRGTADTQYFGPGTRLTVL.